The TCR beta chain under discussion was sequenced for a study of blood T cell repertoires in COVID-19. For the study at large: The United States, Italy and Spain supplied acute and convalescent COVID-19 samples.

Some clones are missing from TCRdb's copy, which holds only in-frame ones; the method was immunoSEQ multiplex PCR. The top ten hold 4% of the sample, which has about 140,000 clones, about four fifths seen once. V gave up 4 bases and J gave up 6 bases; unmatched junction bases: 6. The CDR3 runs to 13 residues. Germline loops: CDR1 SEHNR, CDR2 FQNEAQ (reference sequence). The chain uses TRBV7-9 and TRBJ2-7; 7 nucleotides match TRBD1. This sequence originates from an older woman with acute or convalescent COVID-19. Sequenced input: peripheral blood. CDR3 in DNA: TGTGCCAGCAGCTCCACAGGGGATGGCGAGCAGTACTTC. Protein product: CASSSTGDGEQYF.